This entry concerns a single TCR beta chain. This clonotype was found many times. Its binding antigen is unknown. The input lacks base qualities; no much larger clone sits a single base away. This sample stems from a study of breast tumors, draining lymph nodes, adjacent tissues (dated by TCRdb to about 2016). For the wider study: TCR beta repertoires were compared across tumor, adjacent nontumor tissue and axillary lymph nodes obtained from breast cancer patients. The study aimed to assess the relationships and possible T-cell exchange between tumor, surrounding tissue and draining lymph node repertoires in human breast cancer.

Lymph node samples were obtained from the axillary draining lymph nodes of breast cancer patients. At the junction V is shortened by 3 bases and J by 0 bases, with 6 bases in between. The germline V gene sets CDR1 to MNHNS and CDR2 to SASEGT. Spanning cysteine to phenylalanine, the CDR3 consists of 15 amino acids. The retained sequence is limited to the CDR3, 45 bases, with the frame set at the first base. Broader findings and caveats from the paper: The data were considered consistent with the idea that most tumor T cells come from the lymph node and then expand in tumor tissue. Tumor and nontumor tissue repertoires were found to be significantly more similar in luminal-like than in basal-like breast cancer. T-cell repertoire diversity in tumors was found to be lower than in lymph nodes but higher than in nontumor tissue, and preferential V and J gene usage was observed. Rather than being directly demonstrated, the conclusion that tumor T cells originate in lymph nodes was presented as consistent with a hypothesis.

The listed sequencing device is Illumina HiSeq 2000. TCR beta chain libraries were generated through multiplex PCR amplification. High-throughput sequencing was used to analyze the amplified TCR beta chain products. TCRdb trimmed the raw reads at Q25, called clones with MiXCR and kept productive beta chains. For every CDR3 protein sequence, its rows merge into one entry that carries the most common genes and DNA. The sample table records about 130,000 distinct CDR3 sequences; about 22% of these occur just once. The ten biggest clones cover roughly 2.7% of the sample. Sequencing was performed on axillary lymph node tissue. The TCR was taken from a female donor with breast cancer. Some clones in this sample may be carry-over from other donors' samples. The rearranged segments are TRBV6-1 and TRBJ1-6; the D gene assignment is ambiguous. CDR3 loop: CASSDQSSYNSPLHF. The nucleotide sequence is TGTGCCAGCAGTGACCAGAGCTCCTATAATTCACCCCTCCACTTT.